This is a list of T cell receptor beta chains from one sample in a study of metastatic and nonmetastatic thyroid tumors. TCRdb recomputed clones from the PCR reads via MiXCR. In the table there are about 41,000 clones, 28% of which are singletons. The sample was blood. These receptors all come from a male donor with papillary thyroid cancer or a benign thyroid nodule (not recorded which). Some clones in this sample may be carry-over from other donors' samples. CDR3s include the opening cysteine and the closing phenylalanine or tryptophan. The D gene is left open where the match is weak.

v_call	j_call	d_call	cdr3_aa	cdr3_nt
TRBV2	TRBJ2-7	NA	CATHRDGSAYEQYF	TGTGCCACACATCGGGACGGTAGCGCCTACGAGCAGTACTTC